This is a list of T cell receptor beta chains from one sample in a study of CD8 T cells in ankylosing spondylitis. TCRdb passed the 5' RACE reads through MiXCR, listing each CDR3 protein once. The sample shows about 400,000 distinct CDR3 sequences, roughly 20% of them seen only once. The specimen sequenced was blood, either unsorted or a sorted T cell fraction (not recorded which). The receptors come from a male donor with ankylosing spondylitis or in good health (not recorded which). Both conserved end residues are part of each CDR3. Each record gives: V gene, J gene, clone size, D gene, CDR3 protein, CDR3 DNA. A D gene is named only where the DNA matches it firmly. Only some rows state a clone size, as once, few, many or a class for expanded clones.

TRBV7-9	TRBJ2-7	NA	NA	CAVRGSYEQYF	TGTGCCGTCAGGGGATCCTACGAGCAGTACTTC
TRBV12-5	TRBJ1-1	few	NA	CASGLGGTEAFF	TGTGCTAGTGGTCTGGGTGGTACTGAAGCTTTCTTT
TRBV6-5	TRBJ2-5	few	TRBD1	CASSSPLQGPGTQYF	TGTGCCAGCAGTTCACCGTTACAGGGGCCAGGGACCCAGTACTTC
TRBV12-3/TRBV12-4	TRBJ2-1	few	NA	CASSGNRDNYNEQFF	TGTGCCAGCAGTGGTAACCGGGACAATTACAATGAGCAGTTCTTC
TRBV12-3/TRBV12-4	TRBJ2-1	NA	TRBD1	CASSYFGQGLGNEQFF	TGTGCCAGCAGTTACTTCGGACAGGGGTTGGGGAATGAGCAGTTCTTC
TRBV5-1	TRBJ2-1	NA	NA	CASSLVGGEQFF	TGCGCCAGCAGCTTGGTTGGGGGAGAGCAGTTCTTC
TRBV5-1	TRBJ2-1	NA	NA	CASGDNYEQFF	TGCGCCAGCGGTGACAACTATGAGCAGTTCTTC
TRBV27	TRBJ2-3	many	TRBD2	CASSLADTDTQYF	TGTGCCAGCAGTCTAGCGGACACAGATACGCAGTATTTT
TRBV4-1	TRBJ1-4	few	NA	CASSQTGRKKLFF	TGCGCCAGCAGCCAAACGGGACGCAAAAAACTGTTTTTT
TRBV20-1	TRBJ2-2	NA	NA	CCARDRWGQDTGELFF	TGCTGTGCTAGAGATCGATGGGGGCAAGACACCGGGGAGCTGTTTTTT
TRBV16	TRBJ1-1	few	TRBD1	CASSQPGDRGTEAFF	TGTGCCAGCAGCCAACCGGGGGACAGGGGAACTGAAGCTTTCTTT
TRBV12-3/TRBV12-4	TRBJ2-1	NA	TRBD2	CASSLVAGGGQFF	TGTGCCAGCAGTTTAGTAGCGGGGGGTGGGCAGTTCTTC
TRBV6-1	TRBJ2-7	NA	NA	CASSLVGDSTYEQYF	TGTGCCAGCAGTCTCGTCGGCGACAGTACCTACGAGCAGTACTTC
TRBV2	TRBJ2-1	NA	NA	CASSDPSGEGGPLNEQFF	TGTGCCAGCAGTGACCCTTCCGGGGAGGGGGGGCCTTTAAATGAGCAGTTCTTC
TRBV2	TRBJ1-1	NA	NA	CASSEPWVGNTEAFF	TGTGCCAGCAGTGAGCCCTGGGTAGGGAACACTGAAGCTTTCTTT
TRBV25-1	TRBJ2-2	NA	NA	CASIGPNTGELFF	TGTGCCAGCATCGGGCCGAACACCGGGGAGCTGTTTTTT
TRBV12-3/TRBV12-4	TRBJ2-3	many	TRBD1	CASSPRGSTDTQYF	TGTGCCAGCAGTCCCAGGGGGAGCACAGATACGCAGTATTTT
TRBV5-6	TRBJ2-3	NA	NA	CASSITYRETTDTQYF	TGTGCCAGCAGCATCACTTACAGGGAGACCACAGATACGCAGTATTTT
TRBV12-3/TRBV12-4	TRBJ2-2	few	TRBD2	CASSTRLAGGNTGELFF	TGTGCCAGCAGCACCCGACTAGCGGGGGGGAACACCGGGGAGCTGTTTTTT
TRBV18	TRBJ2-3	NA	NA	CASPPTRGSSTDTQYF	TGTGCCAGTCCCCCCACAAGGGGATCAAGCACAGATACGCAGTATTTT
TRBV11-1	TRBJ2-5	NA	TRBD2	CASSPGGLAALYQETQYF	TGTGCCAGCAGCCCCGGGGGACTAGCGGCTCTGTACCAAGAGACCCAGTACTTC
TRBV6-1	TRBJ2-7	NA	NA	CASSETSVGRYEQYF	TGTGCCAGCAGTGAAACGTCGGTCGGTAGATACGAGCAGTACTTC
TRBV19	TRBJ1-6	NA	NA	CASSMGAGSPLHF	TGTGCCAGTAGTATGGGGGCAGGTTCACCCCTCCACTTT
TRBV6-5	TRBJ2-5	few	TRBD1	CASSLDRGTQYF	TGTGCCAGCAGCCTGGACAGGGGGACCCAGTACTTC
TRBV10-3	TRBJ2-2	NA	TRBD2	CAISGNSGLRTGELFF	TGTGCCATCAGTGGAAATAGCGGGTTACGCACCGGGGAGCTGTTTTTT
TRBV7-9	TRBJ2-7	many	NA	CASSLGSNEQYF	TGCGCCAGCAGCTTGGGGTCCAACGAGCAGTACTTC
TRBV6-1	TRBJ2-7	NA	NA	CASSVANSYEQYF	TGTGCCAGCTCTGTAGCGAATTCCTACGAGCAGTACTTC
TRBV12-3/TRBV12-4	TRBJ2-3	NA	TRBD2	CASTDELAAGHTQYF	TGTGCCAGCACCGACGAACTAGCGGCAGGGCATACGCAGTATTTT
TRBV11-2	TRBJ2-1	NA	TRBD2	CASSLDRSSGGHNEQFF	TGTGCCAGCAGCTTAGATCGAAGTAGCGGGGGCCACAATGAGCAGTTCTTC
TRBV6-1	TRBJ2-7	NA	NA	CASRPRFVSYEQYF	TGTGCCAGCCGCCCCCGTTTCGTTTCCTACGAGCAGTACTTC
TRBV7-3	TRBJ2-1	few	NA	CASSPRWTPYNEQFF	TGTGCCAGCAGCCCCCGCTGGACACCTTACAATGAGCAGTTCTTC
TRBV7-9	TRBJ2-5	NA	TRBD1	CASSPRQGAKTQYF	TGTGCCAGCAGCCCCAGACAGGGGGCGAAGACCCAGTACTTC
TRBV5-6	TRBJ2-2	few	TRBD1	CASSLLRGTGNTGELFF	TGTGCCAGCAGCTTATTGAGAGGGACAGGGAACACCGGGGAGCTGTTTTTT
TRBV6-1	TRBJ2-3	NA	TRBD2	CASTPLAGAITDTQYF	TGTGCCAGCACTCCTTTAGCGGGGGCCATCACAGATACGCAGTATTTT
TRBV27	TRBJ2-1	few	TRBD1	CASSPQGATYNEQFF	TGTGCCAGCAGCCCACAGGGGGCTACCTACAATGAGCAGTTCTTC
TRBV7-8	TRBJ2-1	NA	TRBD2	CASSNAGVREQFF	TGTGCCAGCAGCAACGCGGGGGTGCGGGAGCAGTTCTTC
TRBV7-9	TRBJ2-3	NA	NA	CASTLTIGAPVSDTQYF	TGTGCCAGCACCTTGACGATTGGGGCGCCTGTTTCAGATACGCAGTATTTT
TRBV6-1	TRBJ1-5	NA	TRBD1	CASSELRGSNQPQHF	TGTGCCAGCAGTGAACTCAGGGGGAGCAATCAGCCCCAGCATTTT
TRBV27	TRBJ1-5	NA	NA	CASRKTGSGGSAQHF	TGTGCCAGCAGGAAAACAGGGTCCGGGGGCTCAGCCCAGCATTTT
TRBV12-3/TRBV12-4	TRBJ2-7	NA	TRBD1	CASSFPGTGGLEQYF	TGTGCCAGCAGTTTCCCCGGGACAGGGGGTCTCGAGCAGTACTTC
TRBV4-2	TRBJ2-1	NA	TRBD2	CASSQDRTAGDFYNEQFF	TGTGCCAGCAGCCAAGATCGAACGGCGGGGGATTTCTACAATGAGCAGTTCTTC
TRBV9	TRBJ2-7	NA	NA	CASSPGRPSYEQYF	TGTGCCAGCAGCCCCGGCAGGCCCTCCTACGAGCAGTACTTC
TRBV3-1	TRBJ2-1	many	TRBD2	CASSPSGGAENEQFF	TGTGCCAGCAGTCCTAGCGGGGGGGCCGAAAATGAGCAGTTCTTC
TRBV25-1	TRBJ2-1	NA	NA	CASSWGGDEQFF	TGTGCCAGCAGTTGGGGCGGGGATGAGCAGTTCTTC
TRBV25-1	TRBJ2-7	few	TRBD1	CASSGTAWDEQYF	TGTGCCAGCAGCGGGACAGCATGGGACGAGCAGTACTTC
TRBV12-3/TRBV12-4	TRBJ2-3	NA	TRBD2	CASRASGTDTQYF	TGTGCCAGCCGGGCTAGCGGAACAGATACGCAGTATTTT
TRBV25-1	TRBJ2-1	NA	TRBD2	CASSESRVAGGSYNEQFF	TGTGCCAGCAGTGAATCCCGAGTAGCGGGGGGCTCCTACAATGAGCAGTTCTTC
TRBV15	TRBJ2-5	NA	NA	CATSRDVAGGETQYF	TGTGCCACCAGCAGAGATGTGGCAGGGGGGGAGACCCAGTACTTC
TRBV2	TRBJ1-1	few	NA	CASSLGEAFF	TGTGCCAGCAGTCTGGGGGAAGCTTTCTTT
TRBV12-3/TRBV12-4	TRBJ1-1	NA	TRBD1	CASSPQTGGSVKAFF	TGTGCCAGCAGTCCTCAAACAGGGGGCTCGGTGAAAGCTTTCTTT
TRBV2	TRBJ2-3	NA	NA	CASSPAVASDTQYF	TGTGCCAGCAGTCCCGCGGTAGCGTCAGATACGCAGTATTTT
TRBV12-3/TRBV12-4	TRBJ2-1	few	NA	CASSYGVYNEQFF	TGTGCCAGCAGTTACGGGGTGTACAATGAGCAGTTCTTC
TRBV12-3/TRBV12-4	TRBJ1-2	few	TRBD1	CASSVTAGGYGYTF	TGTGCCAGCAGTGTCACGGCAGGGGGCTATGGCTACACCTTC
TRBV12-3/TRBV12-4	TRBJ2-3	many	NA	CASSLSGGGTDTQYF	TGTGCCAGCAGCTTATCAGGGGGAGGTACAGATACGCAGTATTTT
TRBV3-1	TRBJ1-2	NA	NA	CASSQAGNYGYTF	TGTGCCAGCAGCCAAGCCGGCAACTATGGCTACACCTTC
TRBV4-1	TRBJ1-4	few	NA	CASSQGRKLFF	TGCGCCAGCAGCCAAGGAAGGAAACTGTTTTTT
TRBV4-1	TRBJ2-3	few	TRBD2	CASSQDTSGGRDTQYF	TGCGCCAGCAGCCAAGACACTAGCGGGGGGCGGGATACGCAGTATTTT
TRBV27	TRBJ2-7	NA	NA	CASSLSAAARRYEQYF	TGTGCCAGCAGTTTATCGGCCGCTGCGCGGCGGTACGAGCAGTACTTC
TRBV5-1	TRBJ1-1	many	NA	CASSLDQGYSEAFF	TGCGCCAGCAGCTTGGACCAGGGTTACAGTGAAGCTTTCTTT